This T cell receptor beta chain appears in the sequencing data of a study of blood T cell repertoires in COVID-19. Study overall: COVID-19 samples collected from the United States, Italy and Spain covered acute and convalescent phases. PBMCs, B-cell-depleted T cells, or T cells provided the cDNA or gDNA that made up the material.

The CDR3 totals 16 residues. The ends lost 1 base at V and 5 bases at J; junction bases unmatched: 7. Germline CDR1 is SGHTA and CDR2 is FQGNSA. The data were produced by immunoSEQ multiplex PCR, yet TCRdb's version contains in-frame clones alone and is incomplete. The table lists about 250,000 clones, around 88% of them singletons. Source material: peripheral blood. The V and J genes are TRBV7-2 and TRBJ2-5; 10 positions match TRBD2. This clonotype was obtained from a man at least 80 years old with acute or convalescent COVID-19. Here the CDR3 DNA reads TGTGCCAGCAGCTTAGGAGGACTAGCGGCTTATGAGACCCAGTACTTC. Protein product: CASSLGGLAAYETQYF. The entire variable domain, with the rest obtained from reference TRBV7-2 and TRBJ2-5, is as follows: GAGVSQSPSNKVTEKGKDVELRCDPISGHTALYWYRQSLGQGLEFLIYFQGNSAPDKSGLPSDRFSAERTGGSVSTLTIQRTQQEDSAVYLCASSLGGLAAYETQYFGPGTRLLVL.